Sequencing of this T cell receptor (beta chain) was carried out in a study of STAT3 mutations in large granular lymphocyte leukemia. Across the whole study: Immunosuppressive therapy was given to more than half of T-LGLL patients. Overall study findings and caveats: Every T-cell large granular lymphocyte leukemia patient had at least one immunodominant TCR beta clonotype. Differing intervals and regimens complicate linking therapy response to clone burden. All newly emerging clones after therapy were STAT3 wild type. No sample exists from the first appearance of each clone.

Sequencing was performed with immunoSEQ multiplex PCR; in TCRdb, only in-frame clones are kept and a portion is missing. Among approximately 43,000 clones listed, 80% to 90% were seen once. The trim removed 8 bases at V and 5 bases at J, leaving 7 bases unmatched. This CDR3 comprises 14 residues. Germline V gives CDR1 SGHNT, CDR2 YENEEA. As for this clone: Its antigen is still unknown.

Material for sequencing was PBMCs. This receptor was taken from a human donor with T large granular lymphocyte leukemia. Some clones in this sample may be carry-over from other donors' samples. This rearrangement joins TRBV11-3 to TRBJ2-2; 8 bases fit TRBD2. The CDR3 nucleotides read TGTGCCAGCGCGGTCAGCGGGGGTACCGGGGAGCTGTTTTTT. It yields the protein CASAVSGGTGELFF.